The 11 T cell receptor beta chains given below trace back to one sample, sequenced in a study of shared clonotypes between healthy human individuals. Sequencing used immunoSEQ multiplex PCR; TCRdb keeps in-frame clones, though not all of them. Found here are around 1.9 million clones, just under 95% of them singletons; the top ten hold around 1.7%. Naive CD8 cells comprised CD45RO-negative, CCR7-positively selected cells, excluding terminally differentiated effector memory CD45RA+ cells. Material for sequencing was naive CD8+ T cells from PBMCs. Receptors were obtained from a man aged 18 to 29 in good health. Some clones in this sample may be carry-over from other donors' samples.

The chain uses TRBV7-9 and TRBJ2-6; 8 bases align to TRBD1. The V and J ends lost 8 bases and 0 bases, in that order; junction bases with no gene match: 3. The germline V gene has CDR1 SEHNR and CDR2 FQNEAQ (reference sequence). The CDR3 length is 15 residues. CDR3 in amino acids: CASGTGLSGANVLTF. DNA for the CDR3: TGTGCCAGCGGGACAGGTCTCTCTGGGGCCAACGTCCTGACTTTC.

Comments on this clone: The same CDR3 also results from other DNA sequences found in this sample. This sequence joins TRBV9 and TRBJ2-5, with 7 nucleotides matching TRBD2. J was trimmed by 1 base and V by 0 bases; bases with no gene match: 3. Germline values: CDR1 SGDLS, CDR2 YYNGEE. The CDR3 consists of 15 residues. The CDR3 sequence is CASSVGGGSQETQYF. The CDR3 nucleotides read TGTGCCAGCAGCGTAGGGGGCGGGAGCCAAGAGACCCAGTACTTC.

A remark on this clone: Different DNA sequences within this sample yield the same CDR3. The chain is built from TRBV6-5 and TRBJ2-5; the D is unclear. Germline V gene lookup returns CDR1 MNHEY and CDR2 SVGAGI. The CDR3 is 14 residues long. Trimming cost V 0 bases and J 2 bases, with 7 bases left between them. CDR3 sequence (DNA): TGTGCCAGCAGTTACTCCCGATCGCAAGAGACCCAGTACTTC. Encoded protein: CASSYSRSQETQYF.

This clone was observed a single time. V and J are TRBV9 and TRBJ2-5; TRBD1 aligns across 8 bases. Trimming cost V 0 bases and J 2 bases; bases outside gene matches: 3. This CDR3 is 15 amino acids long. The germline V gene encodes CDR1 SGDLS and CDR2 YYNGEE. This chain's CDR3 is CASSVGDRQQETQYF. DNA of the CDR3: TGTGCCAGCAGCGTAGGGGACAGGCAACAAGAGACCCAGTACTTC.

The chain has TRBV14 and TRBJ1-5; D gene unclear. Germline V gene lookup returns CDR1 SGHDN and CDR2 FVKESK. The ends were cut back, 0 bases at V and 8 bases at J, with 8 bases in the middle. CDR3 length: 13 amino acids. CDR3 in DNA: TGTGCCAGCAGCCAAGATACCCGAGAGCCCCAGCATTTT. This gives the protein CASSQDTREPQHF. Using reference TRBV14 and TRBJ1-5 for the parts outside the CDR3, the full variable domain is EAGVTQFPSHSVIEKGQTVTLRCDPISGHDNLYWYRRVMGKEIKFLLHFVKESKQDESGMPNNRFLAERTGGTYSTLKVQPAELEDSGVYFCASSQDTREPQHFGDGTRLSIL.

This clone is a singleton in its sample. The genes are TRBV5-4 and TRBJ2-5, with 8 bases aligning to TRBD2. Germline CDR1 SGHNT, CDR2 YYREEE (reference sequence). V shed 4 bases, J shed 0 bases, and the junction held 5 bases outside the gene matches. The CDR3 is 15 amino acids. In nucleotides, the CDR3 is TGTGCCAGCAGCCAATTTAGCGGGAACCAAGAGACCCAGTACTTC. Translation: CASSQFSGNQETQYF.

In the case of this clone: The identical CDR3 is also encoded by other nucleotide sequences in the sample. The rearrangement uses TRBV5-1 and TRBJ2-5; D is unresolved. Trimming stripped 4 bases from V and 4 bases from J, with 2 bases between. CDR3 length: 10 amino acids. The germline V gene encodes CDR1 SGHRS and CDR2 YFSETQ. This chain's CDR3 is CASSGETQYF. The CDR3 nucleotides are TGCGCCAGCAGCGGAGAGACCCAGTACTTC.

The CDR3 region is CARWESSPLHF. The CDR3 DNA reads TGTGCCAGGTGGGAAAGCTCACCCCTCCACTTT. The V gene is TRBV5-4, the J gene TRBJ1-6; D is unresolved. Trimming removed 8 bases from V and 10 bases from J, with 10 bases in between. Germline V CDR1 and CDR2: SGHNT, YYREEE (reference sequence). The CDR3 consists of 11 residues.

The genes are TRBV11-2 and TRBJ2-4; D call uncertain. The V end was cut by 2 bases, the J end by 0 bases, with 8 bases between. The germline V gene has CDR1 SGHAT and CDR2 FQNNGV. The CDR3 consists of 15 residues. In DNA form, the CDR3 reads TGTGCCAGCAGCTTATCCCGGCTAGCCAAAAACATTCAGTACTTC. Its translation is CASSLSRLAKNIQYF.

A note on this clone: This sample also contains other DNA sequences that code for the same CDR3. The chain couples TRBV27 to TRBJ1-2; no definite D call. The CDR3 consists of 13 residues. Trimming removed 3 bases from V and 3 bases from J, with 8 bases in between. Per the germline V gene, CDR1 is MNHEY and CDR2 is SMNVEV (reference sequence). CDR3 coding DNA: TGTGCCAGCAGTTTGGGCAGGCACTATGGCTACACCTTC. It specifies CASSLGRHYGYTF.

This clone appeared a few times. This sequence joins TRBV2 and TRBJ1-2; unclear D gene. The germline V gene encodes CDR1 SNHLY and CDR2 FYNNEI. V lost 1 base and J lost 4, with 4 bases in between. This CDR3 comprises 12 residues. Here the CDR3 reads CASSEGLYGYTF. CDR3 nucleotides: TGTGCCAGCAGTGAAGGCCTCTATGGCTACACCTTC.